Below are 13 T cell receptor beta chains sequenced from a single sample in a study of T cells expressing NK-cell markers. Each CDR3 protein gets one entry in TCRdb, which reprocessed the 5' RACE reads and gives no DNA. The sample features some 500,000 distinct CDR3 sequences, with roughly 1.4% in its top ten. Material for sequencing was blood T cells: a sorted CD56 or NKG2C T cell subset, CD4+ or CD8+ T cells, or bulk PBMC T cells (not recorded which). The receptors were gathered from a woman aged 45-65 years in good health.

The V call is TRBV5-1, the J call TRBJ2-6; no DNA is available, so the TRBD1 call from TCRdb remains unchecked. From germline, CDR1 is SGHRS and CDR2 YFSETQ. The CDR3 extends over 18 amino acids. The CDR3 here is CASSLGTGGVSGANVLTF.

The genes are TRBV10-3 and TRBJ1-1; the D call of TRBD1 rests on TCRdb alone, since no DNA is present to check it. Germline V gene sequence: CDR1 ENHRY, CDR2 SYGVKD. CDR3 length: 13 amino acids. CDR3 sequence: CAIRGTANTEAFF.

The chain uses TRBV10-3 and TRBJ2-1; with no DNA, the TCRdb D assignment of TRBD2 cannot be verified. CDR1 is ENHRY and CDR2 is SYGVKD in the germline V gene. The CDR3 is 17 residues long. CDR3 residues: CAISEFSGRPIRNEQFF.

This chain joins TRBV10-3 and TRBJ2-2. Germline lookup yields CDR1 ENHRY and CDR2 SYGVKD. This CDR3 region has 13 residues. CDR3 in amino acids: CAISGKDTGELFF.

The chain couples TRBV12-3 or TRBV12-4 to TRBJ2-1; there is no DNA to check the TCRdb D call of TRBD1. The length of the CDR3 is 15 residues. The CDR3 loop is CASSLRGGSGGEQFF.

This chain joins TRBV29-1 and TRBJ1-1; the TRBD1 assignment by TCRdb is unverifiable without DNA. The CDR3 is made up of 15 amino acids. Germline loops: CDR1 SQVTM, CDR2 ANQGSEA. The CDR3 loop reads CSVLGDRGTNTEAFF.

The V and J genes are TRBV5-1 and TRBJ2-3. Germline loops: CDR1 SGHRS, CDR2 YFSETQ. The CDR3 covers 14 residues. CDR3 protein: CASSLATSWDTQYF.

The chain recombines TRBV6-5 with TRBJ2-3. Germline V gives CDR1 MNHEY, CDR2 SVGAGI. The CDR3 contains 14 residues. The CDR3 here is CASSYFYGTDTQYF.

The gene calls are TRBV15 and TRBJ2-1; the TRBD2 assignment by TCRdb is unverifiable without DNA. This CDR3 is built from 16 residues. Germline CDR1 reads LNHNV; CDR2 reads YYDKDF (reference sequence). CDR3 sequence: CATSRDRRAGYNEQFF.

The chain joins TRBV5-1 to TRBJ2-1; TCRdb picks TRBD2, but there is no DNA to check that call. The CDR3 spans 12 residues. The germline V gene encodes CDR1 SGHRS and CDR2 YFSETQ. The CDR3 protein is CASSTSVHEQFF. The full variable domain, in which reference TRBV5-1 and TRBJ2-1 provide the parts outside the CDR3, is KAGVTQTPRYLIKTRGQQVTLSCSPISGHRSVSWYQQTPGQGLQFLFEYFSETQRNKGNFPGRFSGRQFSNSRSEMNVSTLELGDSALYLCASSTSVHEQFFGPGTRLTVL.

V is TRBV4-1 and J is TRBJ2-7; TCRdb gives TRBD1 as the D gene, but with no DNA this cannot be confirmed. Germline V CDR1 and CDR2: MGHRA, YSYEKL. This CDR3 spans 16 amino acids. The CDR3 region is CASSQARTGLGYEQYF.

The chain is built from TRBV3-1 and TRBJ2-5; TCRdb's D gene call, TRBD2, goes unchecked for lack of DNA. Germline V gene sequence: CDR1 LGHDT, CDR2 YNNKEL (reference sequence). The CDR3 runs 18 residues. The CDR3 loop is CASSQEGLALLGKETQYF.

This sequence joins TRBV3-1 and TRBJ2-3; TCRdb's assignment of TRBD2 cannot be checked, as there is no DNA. The CDR3 is 17 amino acids. The V gene's germline CDR1 is LGHDT and CDR2 YNNKEL (reference sequence). The CDR3 is CASSQDIGGAWGDTQYF.